This T cell receptor beta chain was captured in a study of blood T cell repertoires in COVID-19. Under the authors' procedure: Estimation of nucleated cell counts was performed using reference gene primer amplification. The protocol was immunoSEQ multiplex PCR, while the TCRdb copy is restricted to in-frame clones and leaves out a portion. That table gives V, J and clone size, and the DNA gave D and trimming. The sample carries 190,000 or so clones, about 89% recorded once. The study recruited people aged about 18 to 90 years across approximately 24 US areas. The CDR3 length is 15 residues. Germline V gene lookup returns CDR1 SEHNR and CDR2 FQNEAQ (reference sequence). Deletions cut 4 bases from V and 8 bases from J, with 15 bases between.

The V and J genes are TRBV7-9 and TRBJ1-6; D is unresolved. What was sequenced was PBMCs or T cells enriched from blood (not recorded which). The sequence was collected from a young woman who had recovered from COVID-19. CDR3 residues: CASSSYRRRDSPLHF. As DNA, the CDR3 is TGTGCCAGCAGCTCCTACCGCAGGCGAGATTCACCCCTCCACTTT.